This TCR beta chain originates from a study of cytomegalovirus exposure and HLA in healthy donors. Study conclusions and caveats: Listed as cytomegalovirus-associated were 150 or so TCR beta chains. Rare sequences made up most TCRs, while some public TCRs were found in many donors. In a later analysis, TCR beta V- and J-gene trimming showed a link to a missense DCLRE1C variant.

Amplification used 60 Vbeta primers and 13 Jbeta primers. Profiling relied on immunoSEQ multiplex PCR, and the TCRdb table lists in-frame clones only, not all of them. The data hold 100,000 to 150,000 clones, with roughly 82% observed a single time. As for this clone: Its antigen remains unknown.

With 5 bases clipped from V and 8 bases from J, the junction kept 9 bases outside the gene matches. Germline values: CDR1 MNHEY, CDR2 SVGAGI. The CDR3 consists of 15 residues. This TCR was recovered from a male donor in good health and CMV-seropositive. The sequencing sample was made of PBMCs. The genes are TRBV6-5 and TRBJ1-4; 9 bases fit TRBD1. The CDR3 coding sequence is TGTGCCAGCAGTCCCCGGACAGGGGTCCGAGAAAAACTGTTTTTT. Its protein is CASSPRTGVREKLFF.